These 16 T cell receptor beta chains originate from one sample sequenced in a study of T cells in Graves' hyperthyroidism and ophthalmopathy. TCR beta CDR3 sequences were amplified from RNA transcripts. An initial round of RT-PCR targeting the TCR CDR3 relied on the HTBI primer set. One entry per CDR3 protein, called by TCRdb with MiXCR from the multiplex PCR reads. The sample shows about 560,000 distinct CDR3 sequences, 15% to 20% of them seen only once. The sample was blood. Source of these receptors: a woman aged 18 to 35 with Graves' hyperthyroidism.

This clonotype came up a few times. The chain joins TRBV6-9 to TRBJ2-4, with D perhaps matching TRBD1 (7 bases). V lost 4 bases and J 2 bases, leaving 18 bases between the germline ends. CDR1 MNHGY and CDR2 SVAAGI come from the germline V gene. This CDR3 is built from 17 residues. The CDR3 spells CASSFYRGGGSKNIQYF. The CDR3 DNA reads TGTGCCAGCAGTTTTTACAGGGGTGGGGGGTCCAAAAACATTCAGTACTTC.

This clonotype was counted only a few times. This chain links TRBV2 with TRBJ2-2; no definite D call. The CDR3 sequence is 14 residues long. The germline CDR1 and CDR2 sequences are SNHLY and FYNNEI. V shed 4 bases and J shed 6 bases, with 12 bases lying between them. CDR3 sequence (DNA): TGTGCCAGCAGTGTTACAGTGAGCGCCGGGGAGCTGTTTTTT. Protein sequence: CASSVTVSAGELFF.

Concerning this clonotype: A read error may explain this, as a much larger clone is one base away. The chain recombines TRBV7-9 with TRBJ2-7; D possibly corresponds to TRBD1 (6 bases). CDR3 length equals 15 residues. Germline CDR1 reads SEHNR; CDR2 reads FQNEAQ (reference sequence). CDR3 nucleotide sequence: TGTGCCAGCAGCTTCGAACCACAGGGCCCCGAGGAGCCGTACTTC. This codes for CASSFEPQGPEEPYF.

This clonotype is a singleton in its sample. Mismatch with germline at one junction end may stem from a read error. The V call is TRBV5-6, the J call TRBJ2-1; 8 bases fit TRBD2. The CDR3 contains 15 residues. CDR1 and CDR2 (germline): SGHDT, YYEEEE. The DNA for the CDR3 is TGTGCCAGCAGCTTGCGGACGGGAGGGTACAGTGAGCAGTTCTTC. Translated, it gives CASSLRTGGYSEQFF.

This chain joins TRBV12-3 or TRBV12-4 and TRBJ1-2; D ambiguous. The CDR3 has 11 amino acids. Trimming stripped 4 bases from V and 8 bases from J, with 8 bases between. The CDR3 sequence: CASSSGSGYTF. The DNA of the CDR3 is TGTGCCAGCAGTTCGGGTTCGGGCTACACCTTC.

This clonotype was seen repeatedly, ten times or more. The V and J genes are TRBV2 and TRBJ1-4, with D possibly TRBD1 on 5 matching bases. CDR1 and CDR2 (germline): SNHLY, FYNNEI. V lost 2 bases and J 0 bases, leaving 22 bases between the germline ends. The CDR3 covers 20 residues. This chain's CDR3 is CASSELVPFDRFATNEKLFF. In DNA form, the CDR3 reads TGTGCCAGCAGTGAATTGGTCCCCTTTGACAGATTTGCAACTAATGAAAAACTGTTTTTT. Full variable domain (outside the CDR3, taken from reference TRBV2 and TRBJ1-4): EPEVTQTPSHQVTQMGQEVILRCVPISNHLYFYWYRQILGQKVEFLVSFYNNEISEKSEIFDDQFSVERPDGSNFTLKIRSTKLEDSAMYFCASSELVPFDRFATNEKLFFGSGTQLSVL.

The table lists this clonotype with many counts. The V call is TRBV11-2, the J call TRBJ2-3, with a weak D call TRBD2 (6 bases). V dropped 2 bases and J dropped 6 bases, with 15 bases sitting between them. Per germline, CDR1 SGHAT and CDR2 FQNNGV. The CDR3 is 15 amino acids. The CDR3 coding sequence is TGTGCCAGCAGCTTAAGGGCGAGCGGGTCTGATACGCAGTATTTT. Translated: CASSLRASGSDTQYF.

This clonotype was detected many times. The chain carries TRBV28 and TRBJ2-1; D possibly corresponds to TRBD1 (6 bases). V lost 2 bases and J 4 bases, leaving 12 bases between the germline ends. The V gene's germline CDR1 is MDHEN and CDR2 SYDVKM. CDR3 size: 15 residues. The CDR3 loop is CASSLEAGVYNEQFF. The CDR3 DNA reads as TGTGCCAGCAGTTTAGAGGCAGGGGTATACAATGAGCAGTTCTTC.

The genes are TRBV11-3 and TRBJ2-1, with D perhaps TRBD2 (6 bases). V lost 1 base and J 8 bases, leaving 15 bases between the germline ends. The CDR3 totals 15 residues. The germline V gene encodes CDR1 SGHNT and CDR2 YENEEA. This chain's CDR3 is CASSLVGTGVYEQFF. The CDR3 DNA reads as TGTGCCAGCAGCTTAGTTGGTACGGGGGTCTATGAGCAGTTCTTC. Looking up the rest from reference TRBV11-3 and TRBJ2-1 gives the full variable domain: EAGVVQSPRYKIIEKKQPVAFWCNPISGHNTLYWYLQNLGQGPELLIRYENEEAVDDSQLPKDRFSAERLKGVDSTLKIQPAELGDSAVYLCASSLVGTGVYEQFFGPGTRLTVL.

Note on this clonotype: At one end, the junction sequence differs from germline, possibly due to a read error. The chain couples TRBV7-7 to TRBJ2-3; D remains unclear. CDR1 and CDR2 (germline): SSHAT, FNYEAQ (reference sequence). CDR3 length equals 15 residues. Written as DNA, the CDR3 is TGTGCTAGCAGCTTAAGCATCCGCGAGGCAGATACGCAGTATTTT. Translated: CASSLSIREADTQYF.

The chain links TRBV12-3 or TRBV12-4 to TRBJ2-4, with TRBD2 as a possible D gene (6 bases). V was cut by 6 bases and J by 10 bases, with 13 bases left in between. The CDR3 has 12 amino acids. The CDR3 sequence is CASRPWRGIQYF. The CDR3 DNA is TGTGCCAGCAGACCCTGGAGGGGAATTCAGTACTTC.

There are many counts of this clonotype. The rearrangement links TRBV7-8 to TRBJ2-5; 11 bases fit TRBD2. Germline-derived CDR1 and CDR2 are SGHVS and FQNEAQ. The CDR3 sequence is 15 residues long. V was clipped by 5 bases and J by 5 bases; unmatched bases: 7. DNA of the CDR3: TGTGCCAGCAGCCAACTAGCGGGAGACACCGAGACCCAGTACTTC. Amino acid sequence: CASSQLAGDTETQYF.

This clonotype has at least ten counts. This chain joins TRBV11-3 and TRBJ2-7; the match to TRBD1 covers 7 bases. This CDR3 has 13 amino acids. Looked up from germline, CDR1 is SGHNT and CDR2 is YENEEA. The ends lost 8 bases at V and 5 bases at J; junction bases unmatched: 9. This CDR3 is CASVGQYRDEQYF. The DNA for the CDR3 is TGTGCCAGCGTGGGACAGTATCGCGACGAGCAGTACTTC.

The chain links TRBV2 to TRBJ1-4, with a possible D match to TRBD1 (5 bases). V shed 10 bases and J shed 5 bases, with 14 bases lying between them. Germline-derived CDR1 and CDR2 are SNHLY and FYNNEI. The CDR3 is made up of 13 amino acids. This CDR3 is CAIRDGRNEKLFF. The CDR3, as DNA: TGTGCCATCAGGGACGGGCGGAATGAAAAACTGTTTTTT.

This clonotype has at least ten counts. The chain couples TRBV28 to TRBJ2-1, with unresolved D. The germline CDR1 and CDR2 sequences are MDHEN and SYDVKM. CDR3 size: 15 residues. Trimming shortened V by 3 bases and J by 4 bases, and 13 bases separated the two germline ends. DNA of the CDR3: TGTGCCAGCAGTTTGGTGGAACAGCTATACAATGAGCAGTTCTTC. Translation gives CASSLVEQLYNEQFF.

The chain employs TRBV4-1 and TRBJ1-5, with D hard to call. CDR1 MGHRA and CDR2 YSYEKL come from the germline V gene. V was shortened by 0 bases and J by 7 bases, with 10 bases between the two germline ends. The CDR3 loop spans 14 amino acids. The CDR3 spells CASSQDFGGQPQHF. The CDR3 region has the DNA TGCGCCAGCAGCCAAGACTTCGGTGGGCAGCCCCAGCATTTT.